Below, 13 T cell receptor beta chains from the same sample are listed, as sequenced in a study of beta chain features in type 1 diabetes. Every isolated RNA sample was fully reverse transcribed, so sequencing captured expressed TCRB transcripts. Measured with immunoSEQ multiplex PCR; TCRdb has only the in-frame clones, and not every one. The sample shows about 230,000 clones, roughly 9.6% of them seen only once. Sequencing used naive CD4+ T cells from blood. The source is a woman between 18 and 30 years old in good health.

This clone was seen ten or more times. This chain connects TRBV14 to TRBJ2-3; D call uncertain. In germline, CDR1 is SGHDN, CDR2 FVKESK. The CDR3 runs 13 residues. The V gene lost 0 bases and the J gene lost 6 bases, with 7 bases spanning the gap. CDR3 sequence: CASSQDPHDTQYF. As DNA, the CDR3 is TGTGCCAGCAGCCAAGATCCACATGATACGCAGTATTTT.

This chain joins TRBV7-9 and TRBJ2-1; 9 bases are a match to TRBD1. The CDR3 has 15 residues. J was trimmed by 12 bases and V by 1 base; bases with no gene match: 10. CDR1 SEHNR and CDR2 FQNEAQ come from the germline V gene (reference sequence). CDR3 sequence: CASSLGGTGHQGQFF. CDR3 DNA sequence: TGTGCCAGCAGCTTAGGAGGGACAGGGCATCAAGGGCAGTTCTTC. The variable domain in full, with the rest retrieved from reference TRBV7-9 and TRBJ2-1, is DTGVSQNPRHKITKRGQNVTFRCDPISEHNRLYWYRQTLGQGPEFLTYFQNEAQLEKSRLLSDRFSAERPKGSFSTLEIQRTEQGDSAMYLCASSLGGTGHQGQFFGPGTRLTVL.

The chain uses TRBV15 and TRBJ1-5; 7 bases fit TRBD1. There are 14 residues in the CDR3. Germline assignment: CDR1 LNHNV and CDR2 YYDKDF (reference sequence). V dropped 2 bases and J dropped 7; count of bases not matched to a gene: 5. The CDR3 sequence is CATSRSGGGQPQHF. CDR3 bases: TGTGCCACCAGCAGATCAGGGGGTGGACAGCCCCAGCATTTT.

This clone was counted only a few times. This sequence joins TRBV4-1 and TRBJ2-7; 7 nucleotides agree with TRBD1. V lost 4 bases to trimming and J lost 4 bases; unmatched junction nucleotides: 7. This CDR3 region has 14 residues. Germline V lookup: CDR1 MGHRA, CDR2 YSYEKL. The CDR3 DNA is TGCGCCAGCAGCCTCCCGGGACAGCCGTACGAGCAGTACTTC. This sequence encodes CASSLPGQPYEQYF.

In its sample, this clone was seen a few times. V and J are TRBV28 and TRBJ1-1; TRBD1 aligns across 9 bases. With 6 bases clipped from V and 9 bases from J, the junction kept 5 bases outside the gene matches. Germline V gives CDR1 MDHEN, CDR2 SYDVKM. The CDR3 runs 12 residues. CDR3: CASSLGTGKAFF. CDR3 bases: TGTGCCAGCAGCCTCGGGACAGGGAAAGCTTTCTTT.

The V call is TRBV19, the J call TRBJ1-1, with TRBD1 identical over 8 bases. This CDR3 has 12 amino acids. In germline, CDR1 is LNHDA, CDR2 SQIVND (reference sequence). V gave up 9 bases and J gave up 5 bases; unmatched junction bases: 5. The CDR3 region has the DNA TGTGCCAGCAGGGGGCAGAGGACTGAAGCTTTCTTT. Translated, it gives CASRGQRTEAFF.

This clone came up a few times. The V and J genes are TRBV6-6 and TRBJ1-5; D is ambiguous. The V end lost 8 bases, the J end lost 2 bases, and 13 bases lay between the germline ends. CDR1 and CDR2 (germline): MNHNY, SVGAGI (reference sequence). This CDR3 comprises 14 residues. The CDR3 here is CASVLHRGNQPQHF. The CDR3 nucleotides are TGTGCCAGCGTATTACATCGTGGCAATCAGCCCCAGCATTTT.

A few counts support this clone. The chain uses TRBV27 and TRBJ2-5; a weak D match, TRBD1 (5 bases). This CDR3 is 15 amino acids long. Germline CDR1 reads MNHEY; CDR2 reads SMNVEV (reference sequence). V was cut by 3 bases and J by 1 base, with 12 bases left in between. DNA of the CDR3: TGTGCCAGCAGTTTTTCGGGCAGGGCCCAAGAGACCCAGTACTTC. Amino acids: CASSFSGRAQETQYF.

The V gene is TRBV28, the J gene TRBJ1-1; D is possibly TRBD1 (6 bases). The CDR3 runs 12 residues. The V gene's germline CDR1 is MDHEN and CDR2 SYDVKM. The V end was cut by 5 bases, the J end by 10 bases, with 14 bases between. The CDR3 DNA reads as TGTGCCAGCAGTACCTCAGGGGAGGGAGCTTTCTTT. Its protein is CASSTSGEGAFF.

The genes are TRBV18 and TRBJ2-1; tentatively, D is TRBD1 (5 bases). From germline, CDR1 is KGHSH and CDR2 LQKENI. The V gene lost 5 bases and the J gene lost 6 bases, with 8 bases spanning the gap. The CDR3 has 12 amino acids. The DNA for the CDR3 is TGTGCCAGCTCAACTGACAGCAATGAGCAGTTCTTC. It translates to CASSTDSNEQFF. Complete variable domain (other parts from reference TRBV18 and TRBJ2-1): NAGVMQNPRHLVRRRGQEARLRCSPMKGHSHVYWYRQLPEEGLKFMVYLQKENIIDESGMPKERFSAEFPKEGPSILRIQQVVRGDSAAYFCASSTDSNEQFFGPGTRLTVL.

This clone was seen more than once but under ten times. V usage is TRBV6-5 and J usage is TRBJ2-7; 12 bases agree with TRBD2. The CDR3 is 15 amino acids. J gave up 6 bases and V 0 bases, and 3 bases lay outside the gene matches. CDR1 and CDR2 from the germline V gene are MNHEY and SVGAGI. As DNA, the CDR3 is TGTGCCAGCAGTTACTCGGGGACTAGCGGGCGCGAGCAGTACTTC. It yields the protein CASSYSGTSGREQYF.

This chain connects TRBV5-1 to TRBJ2-2, with a weak D call TRBD2 (6 bases). With 4 bases removed from V and 6 bases from J, the gap between germline ends came to 13 bases. The CDR3 has 14 residues. The V gene's germline CDR1 is SGHRS and CDR2 YFSETQ. DNA for the CDR3: TGCGCCAGCAGCACTAACTCGGGGGCCGGGGAGCTGTTTTTT. This translates into CASSTNSGAGELFF.

In its sample, this clone was seen a few times. The genes are TRBV11-2 and TRBJ2-5; possibly TRBD2 for D (7 bases). This CDR3 has 15 residues. Germline loops: CDR1 SGHAT, CDR2 FQNNGV. V lost 4 bases and J lost 3, with 15 bases in between. The chain's CDR3 is CASSSEGGREETQYF. Here the CDR3 DNA reads TGTGCCAGCAGCTCCGAGGGGGGGCGCGAAGAGACCCAGTACTTC. The full variable domain, rest sourced from reference TRBV11-2 and TRBJ2-5, is EAGVAQSPRYKIIEKRQSVAFWCNPISGHATLYWYQQILGQGPKLLIQFQNNGVVDDSQLPKDRFSAERLKGVDSTLKIQPAKLEDSAVYLCASSSEGGREETQYFGPGTRLLVL.